These 26 T cell receptor beta chains originate from one sample sequenced in a study of T cells in Graves' hyperthyroidism and ophthalmopathy. Amplified TCR beta CDR3 regions derived from RNA transcripts. A first-round RT-PCR of the TCR CDR3 used the HTBI primer set. TCRdb independently ran MiXCR on the multiplex PCR reads; one entry per CDR3 protein. The sample gives approximately 380,000 distinct CDR3 sequences, about 18% of which show up once; 35% to 45% is in the top ten. Sample: blood. All receptors derive from a man between 18 and 35 years old with Graves' ophthalmopathy.

This clonotype was counted at least ten times. The chain joins TRBV5-1 to TRBJ1-2, with D perhaps TRBD1 (6 bases). V gave up 0 bases and J gave up 4 bases, with 16 bases separating them. This CDR3 comprises 16 residues. CDR1 is SGHRS, CDR2 YFSETQ, per germline. CDR3 nucleotides: TGCGCCAGCAGCTTGGAAGGCTGGCAGGGGATCTATGGCTACACCTTC. Translation gives CASSLEGWQGIYGYTF.

This clonotype was detected ten times or more. The chain is built from TRBV12-3 or TRBV12-4 and TRBJ1-6; no definite D call. This CDR3 is 12 amino acids long. V lost 6 bases, J lost 7 bases, and 7 bases lay in between. The CDR3 coding sequence is TGTGCCAGCAGAGAGAGAAATTCACCCCTCCACTTT. The encoded protein is CASRERNSPLHF.

The table lists this clonotype with a few counts. J is TRBJ2-1 and V is TRBV3-1; 10 nucleotides align to TRBD2. Trimming removed 1 base from V and 6 bases from J; junction bases left unmatched: 3. CDR3 length equals 15 residues. Germline-derived CDR1 and CDR2 are LGHDT and YNNKEL (reference sequence). The CDR3 region has the DNA TGTGCCAGCAGCCAAGTGAGCGGGGGGGCCAATGAGCAGTTCTTC. Protein product: CASSQVSGGANEQFF.

This clonotype has ten or more counts. The chain joins TRBV7-6 to TRBJ1-1, with D possibly being TRBD1 (5 bases). Germline V gene sequence: CDR1 SGHVS, CDR2 FNYEAQ. Trimming pared 3 bases from V and 1 base from J, leaving 9 bases between. CDR3 length equals 14 residues. This CDR3 is CASSFQDRNTEAFF. The CDR3, as DNA: TGTGCCAGCAGCTTCCAAGACAGGAACACTGAAGCTTTCTTT.

This clonotype appeared a few times. The chain carries TRBV4-3 and TRBJ1-3; unclear D gene. There are 17 residues in the CDR3. Trimming removed 2 bases from V and 1 base from J, with 15 bases in between. Germline CDR1 and CDR2: LGHNA and YSLEER. The CDR3 loop reads CASSQYMLPGSGNTIYF. CDR3 coding DNA: TGCGCCAGCAGCCAATATATGTTACCCGGGTCTGGAAACACCATATATTTT.

The V call is TRBV6-1, the J call TRBJ2-3; possible D gene TRBD2, 7 bases. Germline V gene lookup returns CDR1 MNHNS and CDR2 SASEGT. Trimming took off 6 bases at V and 2 bases at J, with 15 bases between the two ends. This CDR3 is built from 15 residues. CDR3 sequence (DNA): TGTGCCAGCAGGATTAGGGGGGGTGCCACAGATACGCAGTATTTT. Its translation: CASRIRGGATDTQYF.

This clonotype was seen many times. The chain joins TRBV11-1 to TRBJ2-1, with 7 bases identical to TRBD2. V shed 2 bases and J 3 bases; nucleotides not matched to a gene: 4. CDR1 is SGHAT, CDR2 FQDESV, per germline (reference sequence). There are 15 residues in the CDR3. CDR3 loop: CASSLTAGDYNEQFF. CDR3 nucleotide sequence: TGTGCCAGCAGCTTAACTGCGGGGGACTACAATGAGCAGTTCTTC.

V gene TRBV18 combines with J gene TRBJ1-1, with a weak D call TRBD1 (5 bases). Trimming shortened V by 2 bases and J by 0 bases, and 13 bases separated the two germline ends. Germline loops: CDR1 KGHSH, CDR2 LQKENI. CDR3 length: 16 residues. CDR3 DNA sequence: TGTGCCAGCTCACCAGTGGAGGGAGGGGTGAACACTGAAGCTTTCTTT. As protein: CASSPVEGGVNTEAFF.

This rearrangement joins TRBV9 to TRBJ1-4, with D uncertain. The CDR3 is made up of 14 amino acids. The V end lost 0 bases, the J end lost 4 bases, and 7 bases lay between the germline ends. Germline V gene lookup returns CDR1 SGDLS and CDR2 YYNGEE. The CDR3 sequence: CASSVEDNNEKLFF. The CDR3 DNA sequence: TGTGCCAGCAGCGTAGAGGATAATAATGAAAAACTGTTTTTT.

V gene TRBV12-3 or TRBV12-4 combines with J gene TRBJ2-2; TRBD2 aligns across 7 bases. The V segment lost 6 bases and the J segment 4 bases; nucleotides outside the gene matches: 8. The CDR3 consists of 15 residues. The CDR3 loop reads CASRHFGEGTGELFF. CDR3 DNA: TGTGCCAGCAGGCACTTTGGGGAGGGCACCGGGGAGCTGTTTTTT.

In this sample, this clonotype turned up many times. The chain carries TRBV20-1 and TRBJ1-1; D not resolved. The germline CDR1 and CDR2 sequences are DFQATT and SNEGSKA (reference sequence). V was shortened by 3 bases and J by 7 bases, with 12 bases between the two germline ends. CDR3 size: 12 residues. The CDR3 nucleotides read TGCAGTGCTAGGGCATCGGAGGATGAAGCTTTCTTT. Protein sequence: CSARASEDEAFF.

Notes on this clonotype: This may arise from a read error, as a much more abundant clone is one base away. The V gene is TRBV7-9, the J gene TRBJ1-1; D perhaps matches TRBD1 (5 bases). The CDR3 sequence is 15 residues long. CDR1 is SEHNR and CDR2 is FQNEAQ in the germline V gene (reference sequence). The CDR3 spells CASSLTATMKTEAFF. In DNA form, the CDR3 reads TGTGCCAGCAGCTTGACAGCTACCATGAAAACTGAAGCTTTCTTT.

The chain combines TRBV3-1 with TRBJ2-2; TRBD1 matches 7 bases. The CDR3 extends over 15 amino acids. The V and J ends lost 0 bases and 10 bases, in that order; junction bases with no gene match: 8. Germline CDR1 reads LGHDT; CDR2 reads YNNKEL (reference sequence). This chain's CDR3 is CASSQDAETGLELFF. DNA of the CDR3: TGTGCCAGCAGCCAAGATGCCGAGACAGGGTTGGAGCTGTTTTTT.

This clonotype has ten or more counts. This chain connects TRBV2 to TRBJ2-2; D is undetermined. The germline V gene has CDR1 SNHLY and CDR2 FYNNEI. V lost 6 bases, J lost 2 bases, and 13 bases lay in between. This CDR3 has 15 residues. The CDR3 DNA is TGTGCCAGCAGCGCCTCCACTACTAACACCGGGGAGCTGTTTTTT. Its translation: CASSASTTNTGELFF.

This clonotype was seen many times. The J gene is TRBJ2-5, the V gene TRBV6-1; D ambiguous. V was pared by 6 bases and J by 1 base, with 18 bases between. Germline V gene sequence: CDR1 MNHNS, CDR2 SASEGT. The CDR3 loop spans 16 amino acids. CDR3 nucleotide sequence: TGTGCCAGCAGACCCACCCACGACATCGTCCAAGAGACCCAGTACTTC. It yields the protein CASRPTHDIVQETQYF.

The table lists this clonotype with a few counts. The chain is built from TRBV3-1 and TRBJ2-4; D perhaps matches TRBD2 (5 bases). CDR3 length equals 16 residues. In germline, CDR1 is LGHDT, CDR2 YNNKEL (reference sequence). Trimming pared 0 bases from V and 3 bases from J, leaving 12 bases between. The CDR3 spells CASSQESLVVKNIQYF. The DNA of the CDR3 is TGTGCCAGCAGCCAAGAATCACTAGTTGTCAAAAACATTCAGTACTTC.

This clonotype has a count of ten or more. The rearrangement links TRBV10-3 to TRBJ1-5, with 7 bases fitting TRBD1. V dropped 2 bases and J dropped 6; count of bases not matched to a gene: 7. The CDR3 covers 15 residues. Germline V gives CDR1 ENHRY, CDR2 SYGVKD. CDR3 in DNA: TGTGCCATCAGTGAGGACAGGGAAGGTCCTCAGCCCCAGCATTTT. Its translation is CAISEDREGPQPQHF.

The chain recombines TRBV19 with TRBJ2-1; TRBD2 agrees at 7 bases. Germline V gene sequence: CDR1 LNHDA, CDR2 SQIVND (reference sequence). Germline trimming cut 2 bases from V and 3 bases from J; bases unmatched to any gene: 4. This CDR3 comprises 15 residues. The CDR3 reads CASSINTGGYNEQFF. The CDR3, as DNA: TGTGCCAGTAGTATAAACACGGGGGGCTACAATGAGCAGTTCTTC.

This sequence joins TRBV9 and TRBJ1-2; D possibly corresponds to TRBD1 (6 bases). The ends were cut back, 4 bases at V and 3 bases at J, with 22 bases in the middle. This CDR3 region has 17 residues. Germline loops: CDR1 SGDLS, CDR2 YYNGEE. CDR3 region: CASSQVSTSGGHYGYTF. The DNA of the CDR3 is TGTGCCAGCAGCCAAGTCTCCACTAGCGGGGGGCACTATGGCTACACCTTC.

This clonotype was counted ten times or more. The rearrangement links TRBV11-2 to TRBJ2-2; possible D gene TRBD1, 5 bases. The CDR3 consists of 14 residues. Germline V gene lookup returns CDR1 SGHAT and CDR2 FQNNGV. Trimming left V 6 bases short and J 1 base short, with 9 bases between. The CDR3 bases are TGTGCCAGCAGTAGAACAGGGAACACCGGGGAGCTGTTTTTT. Translating gives CASSRTGNTGELFF. The variable domain in full, with the rest retrieved from reference TRBV11-2 and TRBJ2-2, is EAGVAQSPRYKIIEKRQSVAFWCNPISGHATLYWYQQILGQGPKLLIQFQNNGVVDDSQLPKDRFSAERLKGVDSTLKIQPAKLEDSAVYLCASSRTGNTGELFFGEGSRLTVL.

As regards this clonotype: One end of the junction is discordant with germline, which a read error may explain. V usage is TRBV12-3 or TRBV12-4 and J usage is TRBJ1-2; 8 bases map to TRBD1. The CDR3 has 15 residues. The CDR3 sequence is CASSSQGAMGYGCTF. The CDR3 DNA reads as TGTGCCAGCAGTTCTCAGGGGGCAATGGGCTATGGCTGCACCTTC.

Ten or more counts support this clonotype. V is TRBV7-3 and J is TRBJ2-3; 8 bases agree with TRBD2. Germline CDR1 is SGHTA and CDR2 is FQGTGA. The CDR3 runs to 15 residues. V lost 1 base, J lost 6 bases, and 6 bases stayed unmatched. CDR3 nucleotide sequence: TGTGCCAGCAGCTTAAAAGCGGGGGTATGGGATACGCAGTATTTT. Translation gives CASSLKAGVWDTQYF.

This clonotype has more than one count but fewer than ten. The chain recombines TRBV10-3 with TRBJ1-3; possible D gene TRBD1, 6 bases. This CDR3 has 15 residues. Trimming removed 7 bases from V and 4 bases from J, with 17 bases in between. The germline V gene has CDR1 ENHRY and CDR2 SYGVKD. The CDR3 nucleotides read TGTGCCATCAATCTGACAGGCGGAGAAGGAAACACCATATATTTT. Translating it yields CAINLTGGEGNTIYF.

This clonotype was seen at least ten times. The chain has TRBV2 and TRBJ2-1; no reliable D call. Looked up from germline, CDR1 is SNHLY and CDR2 is FYNNEI. The CDR3 runs to 12 residues. V was pared by 6 bases and J by 6 bases, with 9 bases between. CDR3 nucleotides: TGTGCCAGCAGCCCCTCGGGCAATGAGCAGTTCTTC. This translates into CASSPSGNEQFF.

This clonotype was counted at least ten times. This chain joins TRBV27 and TRBJ1-1, with D uncertain. Germline V gene lookup returns CDR1 MNHEY and CDR2 SMNVEV (reference sequence). This CDR3 has 14 residues. V was pared by 3 bases and J by 4 bases, with 12 bases between. The CDR3 coding sequence is TGTGCCAGCAGTTTTCGAGGGAGTGGCACTGAAGCTTTCTTT. The encoded protein is CASSFRGSGTEAFF.

This clonotype was recorded a few times. The gene calls are TRBV28 and TRBJ2-3; D is perhaps TRBD2 (7 bases). Between the trimmed V and J ends, which lost 4 bases and 5 bases, there was a span of 16 bases. CDR3 length: 15 residues. Germline V lookup: CDR1 MDHEN, CDR2 SYDVKM. The CDR3 is CASSSPGGGVDTQYF. CDR3 DNA sequence: TGTGCCAGCAGTTCACCGGGGGGCGGGGTAGATACGCAGTATTTT.